This T cell receptor beta chain appears in the sequencing data of a study of blood T cell repertoires in COVID-19. Study summary: Specimens from acute and convalescent COVID-19 originated in the United States, Italy and Spain.

Germline-derived CDR1 and CDR2 are SGHNT and YYREEE (reference sequence). Trimming took 0 bases from V and 1 from J, leaving 4 bases between them. There are 13 residues in the CDR3. Per the original data handling: Researchers report that nucleated cell counts were estimated from reference gene primer amplification. Sequencing used immunoSEQ multiplex PCR; TCRdb keeps in-frame clones, though not all of them. Clonal size and the V and J genes are those of that table, whereas D and trimming came from the DNA. The sample comprises approximately 180,000 clones, approximately 90% of which are singletons, and approximately 4.5% rests with the top ten.

The TCR comes from a human donor in a cohort sampled during active COVID-19. The chain carries TRBV5-4 and TRBJ1-1; D uncertain. The source material was peripheral blood. The CDR3 bases are TGTGCCAGCAGCTTGGAGCCGAACACTGAAGCTTTCTTT. It yields the protein CASSLEPNTEAFF.